This is a list of T cell receptor beta chains from one sample in a study of T cell repertoires in cytomegalovirus infection. Their target antigens are unknown. TCRdb processed the reads anew with MiXCR; each CDR3 protein has one entry. The sample shows more than 250,000 distinct CDR3 sequences, roughly 25% of them seen only once. Sequencing used cultured PBMCs, obtained from culture after CMV antigen stimulation. These receptors originate from a human donor in good health (CMV status not recorded). Some clones in this sample may be carry-over from other donors' samples. CDR3s include the opening cysteine and the closing phenylalanine or tryptophan. Each record gives: clone size, V gene, D gene, J gene, CDR3 protein, CDR3 DNA. D genes are given only for firm matches. Size is stated for part of the rows, as once, few or many counts, or as a class when the clone is expanded.

>-|TRBV12-3/TRBV12-4|TRBD1|TRBJ1-2
CASSPGGTREGYTF
TGTGCCAGCAGTCCAGGGGGGACCCGTGAGGGCTACACCTTC
>few|TRBV30|TRBD1|TRBJ1-1
CAWSSNRGWTEAFF
TGTGCCTGGAGTTCGAACAGGGGTTGGACTGAAGCTTTCTTT
>-|TRBV25-1|-|TRBJ1-5
CASRGPSNQPQHF
TGTGCCAGCAGGGGACCCAGCAATCAGCCCCAGCATTTT
>-|TRBV19|-|TRBJ2-3
CASSIGTLVFGADTQYF
TGTGCCAGTAGTATAGGAACACTAGTTTTCGGCGCAGATACGCAGTATTTT
>-|TRBV12-3/TRBV12-4|-|TRBJ1-2
CASSLSGAGYTF
TGTGCCAGCAGTTTATCGGGGGCTGGCTACACCTTC
>few|TRBV29-1|-|TRBJ2-1
CSARGGVRNEQFF
TGCAGCGCTCGAGGGGGAGTTAGGAATGAGCAGTTCTTC
>-|TRBV6-6|-|TRBJ2-7
CASSNRATYEQYF
TGTGCCAGCAGTAACAGGGCAACCTACGAGCAGTACTTC
>few|TRBV6-6|-|TRBJ2-5
CASSYSGLQTQYF
TGTGCCAGCAGTTACTCAGGCTTGCAGACCCAGTACTTC
>-|TRBV19|-|TRBJ2-2
CASSIDPRGGELFF
TGTGCCAGTAGTATAGACCCCAGAGGAGGGGAGCTGTTTTTT
>few|TRBV2|TRBD2|TRBJ2-3
CASSGGGLAGDEGFWTDTQYF
TGTGCCAGCAGTGGAGGGGGACTAGCGGGAGACGAGGGGTTTTGGACAGATACGCAGTATTTT
>few|TRBV19|-|TRBJ2-3
CASTASRMATQYF
TGTGCCAGTACCGCCTCAAGGATGGCTACGCAGTATTTT
>many|TRBV7-8|TRBD1|TRBJ2-3
CASSRDRDTDTQYF
TGTGCCAGCAGCCGGGACAGGGACACAGATACGCAGTATTTT
>-|TRBV4-1|TRBD2|TRBJ2-1
CASSHRGGSSYNEQFF
TGCGCCAGCAGCCACCGCGGGGGAAGCTCCTACAATGAGCAGTTCTTC
>-|TRBV7-9|TRBD1|TRBJ1-1
CASSSHRGLNTEAFF
TGTGCCAGCAGCTCACACAGGGGCCTGAACACTGAAGCTTTCTTT
>few|TRBV6-2/TRBV6-3|-|TRBJ2-1
CASSYEVGRLEYNEQFF
TGTGCCAGCAGTTATGAGGTGGGACGCCTTGAATACAATGAGCAGTTCTTC
>many|TRBV7-2|TRBD2|TRBJ2-3
CASSKSGRDTDTQYF
TGTGCCAGCAGCAAAAGCGGGAGGGACACAGATACGCAGTATTTT
>many|TRBV6-2/TRBV6-3|-|TRBJ1-5
CASIPAPVTGYGNQPQHF
TGTGCCAGCATCCCGGCCCCCGTAACAGGGTACGGCAATCAGCCCCAGCATTTT